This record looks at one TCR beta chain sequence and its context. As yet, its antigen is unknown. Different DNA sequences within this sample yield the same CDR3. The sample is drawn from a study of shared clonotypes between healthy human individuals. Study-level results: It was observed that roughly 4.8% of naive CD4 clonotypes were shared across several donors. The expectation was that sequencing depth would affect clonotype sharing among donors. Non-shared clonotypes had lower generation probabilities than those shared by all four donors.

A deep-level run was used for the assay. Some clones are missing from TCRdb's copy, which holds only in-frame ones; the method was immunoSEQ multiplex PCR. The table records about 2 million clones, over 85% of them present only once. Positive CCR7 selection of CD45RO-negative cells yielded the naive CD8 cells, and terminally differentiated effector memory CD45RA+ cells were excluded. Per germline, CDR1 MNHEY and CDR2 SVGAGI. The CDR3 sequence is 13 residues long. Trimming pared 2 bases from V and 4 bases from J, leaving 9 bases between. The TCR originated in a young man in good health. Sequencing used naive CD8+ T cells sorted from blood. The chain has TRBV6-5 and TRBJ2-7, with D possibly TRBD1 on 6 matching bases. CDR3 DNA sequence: TGTGCCAGCAGTTACACCCAGGGGTACGAGCAGTACTTC. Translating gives CASSYTQGYEQYF.